These 5 T cell receptor beta chains came from one sample sequenced in a study of blood T cells in healthy people across ages. The use of a sample-barcoded 5' primer and a J-beta primer mix characterized a second PCR of roughly 6 to 11 cycles. Each CDR3 protein gets one entry after TCRdb re-called the 5' RACE reads with MiXCR. The sample contains over a million distinct CDR3 sequences, roughly 60% of which appear only once. The material sequenced was blood. The receptors were sampled from a young man in good health.

The chain uses TRBV12-3 or TRBV12-4 and TRBJ2-1; 10 nucleotides line up with TRBD2. The ends lost 7 bases at V and 5 bases at J; junction bases unmatched: 8. The CDR3 totals 15 residues. CDR3 in DNA: TGTGCCAGCACCCTCGAACTAGCGGGGAACAATGAGCAGTTCTTC. This gives the protein CASTLELAGNNEQFF.

CDR3 loop: CASSFDGVHQPQHF. Here the CDR3 DNA reads TGTGCCAGCAGCTTTGATGGGGTTCATCAGCCCCAGCATTTT. The chain uses TRBV7-2 and TRBJ1-5; D gene unclear. The CDR3 extends over 14 amino acids. Germline values: CDR1 SGHTA, CDR2 FQGNSA. Between the trimmed V and J ends, which lost 3 bases and 5 bases, there was a span of 11 bases. The full variable domain, completed using reference TRBV7-2 and TRBJ1-5, is GAGVSQSPSNKVTEKGKDVELRCDPISGHTALYWYRQSLGQGLEFLIYFQGNSAPDKSGLPSDRFSAERTGGSVSTLTIQRTQQEDSAVYLCASSFDGVHQPQHFGDGTRLSIL.

V and J are TRBV20-1 and TRBJ2-3; D may be TRBD2 (5 bases). Germline V lookup: CDR1 DFQATT, CDR2 SNEGSKA (reference sequence). The ends were cut back, 1 base at V and 3 bases at J, with 14 bases in the middle. The CDR3 runs 15 residues. The CDR3 spells CSARARLRSTDTQYF. The CDR3 DNA follows: TGCAGTGCTAGAGCTCGACTACGGTCAACAGATACGCAGTATTTT.

This clonotype has just a few counts. This chain connects TRBV5-6 to TRBJ1-4; 8 bases align to TRBD1. The germline gives CDR1 SGHDT, CDR2 YYEEEE. The V and J ends lost 4 bases and 4 bases, in that order; junction bases with no gene match: 9. This CDR3 is built from 16 residues. For the CDR3, the DNA is TGTGCCAGCAGCGGCAGGGGGCATCTGGGTAATGAAAAACTGTTTTTT. It codes for CASSGRGHLGNEKLFF.

This clonotype was recorded a few times. The V and J genes are TRBV5-6 and TRBJ2-4; 7 nucleotides match TRBD2. V was pared by 7 bases and J by 7 bases, with 14 bases of the junction left unmatched. Germline V CDR1 and CDR2: SGHDT, YYEEEE. This CDR3 comprises 15 residues. The CDR3 nucleotides are TGTGCCAGCGGAACCTGGACTAGGGACGGGAACATTCAGTACTTC. It codes for CASGTWTRDGNIQYF.